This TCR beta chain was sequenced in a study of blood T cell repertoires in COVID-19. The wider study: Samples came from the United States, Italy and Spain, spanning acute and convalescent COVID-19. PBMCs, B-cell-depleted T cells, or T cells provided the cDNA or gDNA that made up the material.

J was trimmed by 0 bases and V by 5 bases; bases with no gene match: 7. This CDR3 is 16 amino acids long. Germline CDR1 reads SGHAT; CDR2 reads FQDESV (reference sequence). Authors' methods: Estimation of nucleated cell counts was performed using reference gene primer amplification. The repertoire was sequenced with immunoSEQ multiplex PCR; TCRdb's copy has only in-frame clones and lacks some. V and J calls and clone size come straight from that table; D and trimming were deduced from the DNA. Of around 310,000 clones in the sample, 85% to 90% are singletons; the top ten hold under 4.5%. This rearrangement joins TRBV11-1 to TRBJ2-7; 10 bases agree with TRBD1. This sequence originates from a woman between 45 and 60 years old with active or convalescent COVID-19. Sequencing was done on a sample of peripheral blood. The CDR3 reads CASSGDRGRSSYEQYF. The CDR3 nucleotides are TGTGCCAGCAGCGGGGACAGGGGCCGAAGCTCCTACGAGCAGTACTTC.